This T cell receptor (beta chain) came from a study of CD8+ T cells in alopecia areata. As the sequencing template, cDNA was produced by extracting RNA and reverse transcribing it. Clones were read by immunoSEQ multiplex PCR, and TCRdb kept only the in-frame ones, dropping some. The sample includes roughly 180,000 clones, roughly 60% of them seen just once. Details on this clone: Its antigen is still unknown.

Deletions cut 4 bases from V and 3 bases from J, with 10 bases between. The CDR3 has 13 amino acids. Germline V CDR1 and CDR2: SNHLY, FYNNEI. Study findings and constraints: Clarity of TCR sharing across patients fell short of that in mice, possibly HLA-related. Lesional scalp exceeded normal scalp in clonality, especially in alopecia totalis/universalis. Sequence data from scalp samples additionally include resident alphabeta T cells of normal skin.

V usage is TRBV2 and J usage is TRBJ2-7; D gene unclear. The source is a human donor with alopecia areata. This specimen was CD4+ T cells sorted from blood, taken at week 0. The CDR3 DNA reads as TGTGCCAGCAGTGGAGCCCGACACTACGAGCAGTACTTC. Translating it yields CASSGARHYEQYF.